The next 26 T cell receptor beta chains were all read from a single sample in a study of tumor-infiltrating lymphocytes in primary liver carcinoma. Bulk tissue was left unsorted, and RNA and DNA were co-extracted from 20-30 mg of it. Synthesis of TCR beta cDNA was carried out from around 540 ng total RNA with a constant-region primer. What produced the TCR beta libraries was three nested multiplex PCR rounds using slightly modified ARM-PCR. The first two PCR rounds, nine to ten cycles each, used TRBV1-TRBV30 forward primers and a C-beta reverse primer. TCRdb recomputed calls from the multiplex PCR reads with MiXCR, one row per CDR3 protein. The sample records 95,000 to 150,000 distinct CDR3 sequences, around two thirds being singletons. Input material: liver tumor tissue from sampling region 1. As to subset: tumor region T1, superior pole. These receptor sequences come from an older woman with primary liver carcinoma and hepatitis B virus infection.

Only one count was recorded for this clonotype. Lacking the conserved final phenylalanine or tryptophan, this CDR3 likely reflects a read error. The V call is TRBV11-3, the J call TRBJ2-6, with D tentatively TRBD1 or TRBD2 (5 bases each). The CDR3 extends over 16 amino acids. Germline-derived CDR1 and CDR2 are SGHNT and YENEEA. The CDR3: CASSSDGAGGANVLTL. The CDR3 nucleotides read TGTGCCAGTAGCTCTGATGGGGCGGGTGGGGCCAACGTCCTGACTCTC.

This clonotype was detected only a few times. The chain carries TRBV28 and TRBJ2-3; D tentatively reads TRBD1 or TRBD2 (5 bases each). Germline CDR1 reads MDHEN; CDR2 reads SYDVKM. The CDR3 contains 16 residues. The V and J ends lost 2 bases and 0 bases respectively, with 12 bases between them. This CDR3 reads CASSLLGVGSTDTQYF. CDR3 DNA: TGTGCCAGCAGTTTACTGGGGGTGGGGAGCACAGATACGCAGTATTTT.

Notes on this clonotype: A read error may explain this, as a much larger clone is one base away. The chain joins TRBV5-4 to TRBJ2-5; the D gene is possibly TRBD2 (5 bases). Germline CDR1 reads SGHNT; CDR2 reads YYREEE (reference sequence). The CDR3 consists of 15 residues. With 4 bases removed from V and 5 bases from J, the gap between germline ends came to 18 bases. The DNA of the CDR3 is TGTGCCAGCAGCGCCGGTGGAGGCAGAAAGGAGACCCAGTACTTC. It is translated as CASSAGGGRKETQYF.

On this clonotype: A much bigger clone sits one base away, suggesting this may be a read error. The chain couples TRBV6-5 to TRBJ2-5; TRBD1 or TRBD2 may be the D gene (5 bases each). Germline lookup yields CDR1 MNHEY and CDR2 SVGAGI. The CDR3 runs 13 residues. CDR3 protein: CGSSVGGKGTQYF. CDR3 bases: TGTGGCAGCAGCGTTGGGGGTAAAGGGACCCAGTACTTC.

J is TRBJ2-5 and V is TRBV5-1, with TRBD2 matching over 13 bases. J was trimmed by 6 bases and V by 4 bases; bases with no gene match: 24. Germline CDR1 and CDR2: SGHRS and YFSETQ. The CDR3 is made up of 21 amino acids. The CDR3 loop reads CASSREFETGLAGVNRKTQYF. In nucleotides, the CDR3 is TGCGCCAGCAGCCGGGAGTTTGAGACTGGACTAGCGGGAGTAAATCGGAAGACCCAGTACTTC.

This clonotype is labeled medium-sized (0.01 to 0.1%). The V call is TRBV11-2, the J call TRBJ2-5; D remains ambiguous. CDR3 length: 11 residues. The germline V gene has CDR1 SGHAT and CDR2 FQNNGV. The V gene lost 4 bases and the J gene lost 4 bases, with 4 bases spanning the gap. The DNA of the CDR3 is TGTGCCAGCAGCTCCTTAGAGACCCAGTACTTC. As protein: CASSSLETQYF.

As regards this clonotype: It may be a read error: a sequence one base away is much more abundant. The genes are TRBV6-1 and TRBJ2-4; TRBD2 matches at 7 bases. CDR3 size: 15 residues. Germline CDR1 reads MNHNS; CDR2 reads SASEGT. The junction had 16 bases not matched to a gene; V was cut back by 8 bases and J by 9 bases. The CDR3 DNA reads TGTGCCAGCGGTACACTAGTGGGAGGGCCAAGCATTCAGTACTTC. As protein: CASGTLVGGPSIQYF.

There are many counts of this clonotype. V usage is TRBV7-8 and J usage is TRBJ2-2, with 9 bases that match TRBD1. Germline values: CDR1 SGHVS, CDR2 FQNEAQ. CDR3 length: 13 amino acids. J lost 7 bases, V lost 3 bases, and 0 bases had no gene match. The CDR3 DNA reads TGTGCCAGCAGCTTGGACAGGGGCGGGGAGCTGTTTTTT. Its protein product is CASSLDRGGELFF.

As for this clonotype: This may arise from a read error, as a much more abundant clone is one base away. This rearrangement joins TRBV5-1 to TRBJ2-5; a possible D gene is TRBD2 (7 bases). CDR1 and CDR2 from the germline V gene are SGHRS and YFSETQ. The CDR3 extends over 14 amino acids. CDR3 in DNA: TGCGCCGGCAGCTTGGAAGGGGGGGCAGAGACCCAGTACTTC. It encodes CAGSLEGGAETQYF.

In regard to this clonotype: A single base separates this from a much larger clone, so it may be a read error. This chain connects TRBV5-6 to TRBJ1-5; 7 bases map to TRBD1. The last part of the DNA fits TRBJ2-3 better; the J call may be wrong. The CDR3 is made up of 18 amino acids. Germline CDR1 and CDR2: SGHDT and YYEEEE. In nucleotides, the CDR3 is TGTGCCAGCAGCTTGTTCTTGGCCCAGGACAGGAGCAATCAGCCCCAGTATTTT. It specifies CASSLFLAQDRSNQPQYF.

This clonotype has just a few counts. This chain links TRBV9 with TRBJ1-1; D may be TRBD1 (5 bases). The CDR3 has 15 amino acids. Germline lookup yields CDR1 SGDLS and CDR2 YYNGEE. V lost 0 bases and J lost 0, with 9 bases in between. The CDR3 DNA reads TGTGCCAGCAGCGTAGAGGGACGGATGAACACTGAAGCTTTCTTT. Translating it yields CASSVEGRMNTEAFF.

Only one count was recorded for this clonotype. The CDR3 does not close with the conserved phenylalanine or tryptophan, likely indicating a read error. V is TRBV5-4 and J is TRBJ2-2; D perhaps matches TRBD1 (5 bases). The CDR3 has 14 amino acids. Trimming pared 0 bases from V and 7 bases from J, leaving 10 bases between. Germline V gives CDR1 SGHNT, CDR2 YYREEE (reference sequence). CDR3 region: CASSLGTSLGELFC. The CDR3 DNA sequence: TGTGCCAGCAGCTTGGGGACAAGTCTCGGGGAGCTGTTTTGT.

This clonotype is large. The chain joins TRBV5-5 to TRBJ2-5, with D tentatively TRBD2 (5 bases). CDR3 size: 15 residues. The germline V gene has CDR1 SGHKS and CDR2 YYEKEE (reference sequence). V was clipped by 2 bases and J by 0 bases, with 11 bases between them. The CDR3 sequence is CASSFGLMNQETQYF. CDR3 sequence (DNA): TGTGCCAGCAGCTTTGGACTCATGAACCAAGAGACCCAGTACTTC.

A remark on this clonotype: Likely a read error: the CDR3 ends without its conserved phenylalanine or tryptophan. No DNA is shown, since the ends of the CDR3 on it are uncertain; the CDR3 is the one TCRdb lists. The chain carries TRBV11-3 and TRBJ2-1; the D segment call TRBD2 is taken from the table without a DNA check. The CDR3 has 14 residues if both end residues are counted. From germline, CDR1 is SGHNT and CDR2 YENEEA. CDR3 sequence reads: CASRPPRAYNERFV.

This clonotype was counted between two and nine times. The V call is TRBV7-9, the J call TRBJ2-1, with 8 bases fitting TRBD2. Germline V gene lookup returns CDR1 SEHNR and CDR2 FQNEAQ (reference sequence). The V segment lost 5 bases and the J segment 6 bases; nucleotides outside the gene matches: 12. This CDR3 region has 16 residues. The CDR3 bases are TGTGCCAGCAGCCCGGTTGGGCGGGAGGCCCTCAATGAGCAGTTCTTC. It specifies CASSPVGREALNEQFF.

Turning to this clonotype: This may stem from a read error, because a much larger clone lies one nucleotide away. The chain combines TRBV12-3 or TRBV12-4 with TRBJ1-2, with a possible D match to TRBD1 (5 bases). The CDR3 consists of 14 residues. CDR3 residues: CTSTLRGVNYGYTF. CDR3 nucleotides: TGTACCAGCACCCTTCGGGGGGTAAACTATGGCTACACCTTC.

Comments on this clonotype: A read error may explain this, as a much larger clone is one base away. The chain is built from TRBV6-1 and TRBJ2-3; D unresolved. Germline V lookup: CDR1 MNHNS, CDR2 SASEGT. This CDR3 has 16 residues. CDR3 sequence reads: CASIEGWGSKSDTQYF. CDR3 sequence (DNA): TGTGCCAGCATTGAAGGGTGGGGTTCTAAATCAGATACGCAGTATTTT.

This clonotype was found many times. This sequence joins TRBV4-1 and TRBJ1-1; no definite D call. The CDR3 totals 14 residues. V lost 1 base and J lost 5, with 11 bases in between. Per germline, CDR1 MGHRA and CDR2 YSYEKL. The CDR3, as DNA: TGCGCCAGCAGCCAAGGGCCACTGGGGACTGAAGCTTTCTTT. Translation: CASSQGPLGTEAFF.

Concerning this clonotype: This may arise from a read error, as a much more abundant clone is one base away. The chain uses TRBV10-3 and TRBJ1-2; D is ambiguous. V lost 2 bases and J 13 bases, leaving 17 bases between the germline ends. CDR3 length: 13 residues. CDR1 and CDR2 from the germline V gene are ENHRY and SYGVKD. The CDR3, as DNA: TGTGCCATCAGTGAGGAGGCCTCTACCCCTTCCACCTTC. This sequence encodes CAISEEASTPSTF.

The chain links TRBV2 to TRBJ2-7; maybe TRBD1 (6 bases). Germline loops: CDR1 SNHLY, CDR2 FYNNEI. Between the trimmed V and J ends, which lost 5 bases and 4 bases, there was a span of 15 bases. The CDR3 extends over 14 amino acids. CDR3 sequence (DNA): TGTGCCAGCAGTTACAGGGAGATGGCGTACGAGCAGTACTTC. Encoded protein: CASSYREMAYEQYF.

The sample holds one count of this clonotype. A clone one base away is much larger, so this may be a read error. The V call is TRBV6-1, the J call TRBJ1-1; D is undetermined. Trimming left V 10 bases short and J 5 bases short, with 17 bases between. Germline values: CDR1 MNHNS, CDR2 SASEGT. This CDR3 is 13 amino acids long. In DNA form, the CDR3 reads TGTGCCATCCGGTGGGAACGGCGGACTGAAGCTTTCTTT. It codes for CAIRWERRTEAFF.

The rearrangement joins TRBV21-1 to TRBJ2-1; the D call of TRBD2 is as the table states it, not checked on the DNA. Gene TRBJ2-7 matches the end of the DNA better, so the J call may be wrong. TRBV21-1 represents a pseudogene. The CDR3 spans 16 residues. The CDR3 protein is CASSNPGLAGEYEQYF. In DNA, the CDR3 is TGTGCCAGCAGCAATCCGGGACTAGCGGGAGAGTATGAGCAGTACTTC.

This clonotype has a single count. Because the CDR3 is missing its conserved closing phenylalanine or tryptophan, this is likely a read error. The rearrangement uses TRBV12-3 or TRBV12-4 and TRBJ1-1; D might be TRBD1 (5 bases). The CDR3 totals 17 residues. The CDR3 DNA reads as TGTTCCAGCAGGGATGGGAAAGATACCATTCCGAACACTGAAGCTTTCTCT. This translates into CSSRDGKDTIPNTEAFS.

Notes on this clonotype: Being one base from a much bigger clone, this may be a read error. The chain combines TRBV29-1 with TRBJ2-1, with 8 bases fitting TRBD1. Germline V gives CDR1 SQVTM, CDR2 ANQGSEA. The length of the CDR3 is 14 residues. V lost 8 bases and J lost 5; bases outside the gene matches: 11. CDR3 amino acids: CSTGQGLNHNEQFF. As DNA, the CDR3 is TGCAGCACCGGACAGGGCCTTAATCACAATGAGCAGTTCTTC.

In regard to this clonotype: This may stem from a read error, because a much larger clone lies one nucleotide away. Here the CDR3 reads CASIGGGGNTIYF. The CDR3 region has the DNA TGTGCCAGCATCGGAGGAGGTGGAAACACCATATATTTT. The chain employs TRBV12-3 or TRBV12-4 and TRBJ1-3; no firm D call. The CDR3 is 13 residues long. With 7 bases removed from V and 3 bases from J, the gap between germline ends came to 10 bases.

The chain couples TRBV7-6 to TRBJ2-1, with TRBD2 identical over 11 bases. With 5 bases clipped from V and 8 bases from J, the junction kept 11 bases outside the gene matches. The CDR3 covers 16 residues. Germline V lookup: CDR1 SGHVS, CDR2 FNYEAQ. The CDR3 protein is CASSRAGTSGDDEQFF. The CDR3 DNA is TGTGCCAGCAGCCGCGCGGGGACTAGCGGTGACGATGAGCAGTTCTTC. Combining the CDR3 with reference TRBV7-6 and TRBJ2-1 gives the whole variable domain GAGVSQSPRYKVTKRGQDVALRCDPISGHVSLYWYRQALGQGPEFLTYFNYEAQQDKSGLPNDRFSAERPEGSISTLTIQRTEQRDSAMYRCASSRAGTSGDDEQFFGPGTRLTVL.